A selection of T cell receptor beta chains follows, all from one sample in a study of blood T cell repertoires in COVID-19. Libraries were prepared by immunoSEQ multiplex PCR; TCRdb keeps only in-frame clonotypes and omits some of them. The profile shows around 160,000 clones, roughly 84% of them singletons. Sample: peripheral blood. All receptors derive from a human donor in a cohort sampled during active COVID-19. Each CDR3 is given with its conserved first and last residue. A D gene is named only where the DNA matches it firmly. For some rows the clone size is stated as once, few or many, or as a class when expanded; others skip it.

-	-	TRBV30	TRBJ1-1	TGTGCCTGGAGTGTAATGGCGGGAGCGGAAGCTTTCTTT	CAWSVMAGAEAFF
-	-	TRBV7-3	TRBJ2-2	TGTGCCAGCAGCTTATCTGAAGGGGGAAGAGCCGGGGAGCTGTTTTTT	CASSLSEGGRAGELFF
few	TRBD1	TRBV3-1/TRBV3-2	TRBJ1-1	TGTGCCAGCAGCCAAGGGGACAGGGTGGTCCACTTT	CASSQGDRVVHF
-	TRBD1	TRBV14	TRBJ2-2	TGTGCCAGCAGTCCCCTCCAGGGACAGGGGACCGGGGAGCTGTTTTTT	CASSPLQGQGTGELFF
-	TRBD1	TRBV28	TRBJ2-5	TGTGCCAGCAGTCCCTCCCGGACAGGGAAAGAGACCCAGTACTTC	CASSPSRTGKETQYF
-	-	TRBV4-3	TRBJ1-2	TGCGCCAGCAGCCAAAGCGCACAGGGCTTGGGTTCCTATGGCTACACCTTC	CASSQSAQGLGSYGYTF
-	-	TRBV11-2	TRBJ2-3	TGTGCCAGCAGCCTCAGCTTGAGGACAGATACGCAGTATTTT	CASSLSLRTDTQYF
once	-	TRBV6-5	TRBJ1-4	TGTGCCAGCAATATTGGGGGCCCTAATGAAAAACTGTTTTTT	CASNIGGPNEKLFF
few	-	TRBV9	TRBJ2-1	TGTGCCAGCAGCGTAGTCGGGCCAGCACGGAGGGTAGAGCAGTTCTTC	CASSVVGPARRVEQFF
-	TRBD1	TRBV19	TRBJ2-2	TGTGCCGGGGGACAGGGAGTCACCGGGGAGCTGTTTTTT	CAGGQGVTGELFF
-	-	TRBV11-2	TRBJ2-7	TGTGCCAGCAGCTTAATTTCAAGACAAACCCATACATACGAGCAGTACTTC	CASSLISRQTHTYEQYF
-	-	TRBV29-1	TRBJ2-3	TGCAGCGTTTCCCTCGACTTTTATGCTAGCACAGATACGCAGTATTTT	CSVSLDFYASTDTQYF
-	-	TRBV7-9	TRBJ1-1	TGTGCCAGCAGCTTAGCGGGCCGATTGAACACTGAAGCTTTCTTT	CASSLAGRLNTEAFF
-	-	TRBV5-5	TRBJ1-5	TGTGCCAGCAGCTTGGATTTGGGCTATCAGCCCCAGCATTTT	CASSLDLGYQPQHF
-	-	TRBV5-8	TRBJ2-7	TGTGCCAGCAGAACTGACAGGCACGAAGACTACGAGCAGTACTTC	CASRTDRHEDYEQYF
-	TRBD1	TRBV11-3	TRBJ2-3	TGTGCCAGCAGCTATCGGACAGGGACAGATACGCAGTATTTT	CASSYRTGTDTQYF
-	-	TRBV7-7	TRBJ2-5	TGTGCCAGCAGCCTAGACAGACAAGAGACCCAGTACTTC	CASSLDRQETQYF
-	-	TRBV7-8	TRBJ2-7	TGTGCCAGCAGCTTGGCGGAAATCTACGAGCAGTACTTC	CASSLAEIYEQYF
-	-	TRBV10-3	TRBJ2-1	TGTGCCATCAGCGACCCACAGATTAGCTCCTACAATGAGCAGTTCTTC	CAISDPQISSYNEQFF
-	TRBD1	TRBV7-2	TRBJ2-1	TGTGCCAGCAGCGCGGACAGGGGGCCTCACAATGAGCAGTTCTTC	CASSADRGPHNEQFF
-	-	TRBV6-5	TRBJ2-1	TGTGCCAGCAGTTACTACAGGGCTGTGGGCTACAATGAGCAGTTCTTC	CASSYYRAVGYNEQFF
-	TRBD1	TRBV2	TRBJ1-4	TGTGCCAGTGAGAGGGACAGGGGTGAAAAACTGTTTTTT	CASERDRGEKLFF
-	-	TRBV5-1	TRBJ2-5	TGCGCCAGCAGCTTCCAAGACAGCCAAGAGACCCAGTACTTC	CASSFQDSQETQYF
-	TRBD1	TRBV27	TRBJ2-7	TGTGCCAGCAGTTTATCGGGGACAGAAATCTACGAGCAGTACTTC	CASSLSGTEIYEQYF
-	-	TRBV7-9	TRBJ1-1	TGTGCCAGCAGCTTAGCGGAGATGAACACTGAAGCTTTCTTT	CASSLAEMNTEAFF
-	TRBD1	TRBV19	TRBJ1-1	TGTGCCAGTGGCTATGGGACAGGGGGAACTGAAGCTTTCTTT	CASGYGTGGTEAFF
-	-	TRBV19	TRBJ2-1	TGTGCCAGTAGACCACAGAGTGGGCCTTACAATGAGCAGTTCTTC	CASRPQSGPYNEQFF
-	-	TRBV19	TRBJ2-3	TGTGCCAGTAGAATCGGGGAACTAAGCACAGATACGCAGTATTTT	CASRIGELSTDTQYF
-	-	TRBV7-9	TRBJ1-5	TGTGCCAGCAGCTTAGGTAGCGGGGTTCAGCCCCAGCATTTT	CASSLGSGVQPQHF
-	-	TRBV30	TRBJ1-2	TGTGCCTCTAAAACAGGGAATTCAGGGTATGGCTACACCTTC	CASKTGNSGYGYTF
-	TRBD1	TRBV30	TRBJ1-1	TGTGCCTGGTGTCCCGGGACAGGATTGAACACTGAAGCTTTCTTT	CAWCPGTGLNTEAFF
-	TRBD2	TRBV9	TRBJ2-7	TGTGCCAGCAGCGTAGAACTAGCGGGGGGGCTGATCTTC	CASSVELAGGLIF
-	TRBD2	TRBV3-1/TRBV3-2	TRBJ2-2	TGTGCCAGCAGCCCAGGGACTAGCAAAACCTACACCGGGGAGCTGTTTTTT	CASSPGTSKTYTGELFF
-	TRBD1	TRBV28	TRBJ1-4	TGTGCCAGCAGCCCGGGACAGGGAAAAACTAATGAAAAACTGTTTTTT	CASSPGQGKTNEKLFF
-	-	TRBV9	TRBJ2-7	TGTACCAGCAGCCCCCAGACAGGTTCCTACGAGCAGTACTTC	CTSSPQTGSYEQYF
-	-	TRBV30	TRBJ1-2	TGTGCCAGCCGGTTCGCCGTGTTCTATGGCTACACCTTC	CASRFAVFYGYTF
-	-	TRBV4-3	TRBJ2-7	TGCGCCAGCAGCCCGGGACTCCCGAGCTCCTACGAGCAGTACTTC	CASSPGLPSSYEQYF
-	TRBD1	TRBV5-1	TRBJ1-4	TGCGCCAGCAGCAAAGGACAGGTTAATGAAAAACTGTTTTTT	CASSKGQVNEKLFF
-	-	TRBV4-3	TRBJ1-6	TGCGCCAGCAGCCCAGACACCGTTAGCTCCTATAATTCACCCCTCCACTTT	CASSPDTVSSYNSPLHF
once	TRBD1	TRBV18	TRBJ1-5	TGTGCCAGCTCACCGGGACAGGGGGGGAATCAGCCCCAGCATTTT	CASSPGQGGNQPQHF
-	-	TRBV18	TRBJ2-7	TGTGCCAGTTCCCCTAAAATTGGGCAGGGCGAGCAGTACTTC	CASSPKIGQGEQYF
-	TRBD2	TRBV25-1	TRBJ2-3	TGTGCCAGCAGGGCCGGGACTAGTCGTGATACGCAGTATTTT	CASRAGTSRDTQYF
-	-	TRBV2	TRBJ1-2	TGTGCCAGCAGTGGGTCAGGGAGGCGAAACTATGGCTACACCTTC	CASSGSGRRNYGYTF
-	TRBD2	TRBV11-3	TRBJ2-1	TGTGCCAGCAGCTCAGAGCGGGGGGGTCCTTACAATGAGCAGTTCTTC	CASSSERGGPYNEQFF
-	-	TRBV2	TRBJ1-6	TGTGCCGGAACAGGGTTGGGATATAATTCACCCCTCCACTTT	CAGTGLGYNSPLHF
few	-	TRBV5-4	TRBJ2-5	TGTGCCAGCAGCTTGGACGGGGGTGGGACCCAGTACTTC	CASSLDGGGTQYF
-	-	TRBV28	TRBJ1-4	TGTGCCACCCGGAGGGCCAATGAAAAACTGTTTTTT	CATRRANEKLFF
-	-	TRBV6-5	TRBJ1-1	TGTGCCAGCAGTTACTCAACGGGGAACACTGAAGCTTTCTTT	CASSYSTGNTEAFF
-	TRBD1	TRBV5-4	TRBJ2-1	TGTGCCAGCAGCTGGGCGGGACAGGGGAACAATGAGCAGTTCTTC	CASSWAGQGNNEQFF
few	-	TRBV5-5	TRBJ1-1	TGTGCCAGCAGCTTGTCGGGGGGCAGCACTGAAGCTTTCTTT	CASSLSGGSTEAFF
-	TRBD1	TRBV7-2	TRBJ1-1	TGTGCCAGCAACCTCCCTCCCGGGACAGGGGAGACTGAAGCTTTCTTT	CASNLPPGTGETEAFF
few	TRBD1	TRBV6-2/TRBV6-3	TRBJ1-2	TGTGCCAGCAGCAGCCGACAGGGTGGTGGCTACACCTTC	CASSSRQGGGYTF
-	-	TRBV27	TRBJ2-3	TGTGCCAGCAGTTTAAAGGCCCCCGGAGCCATACCGACAGATACGCAGTATTTT	CASSLKAPGAIPTDTQYF
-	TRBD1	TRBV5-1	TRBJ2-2	TGCGCCAGCAGCTCAGGGGGCTCCTCCCCCGGGGAGCTGTTTTTT	CASSSGGSSPGELFF
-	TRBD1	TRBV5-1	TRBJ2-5	TGCGCCAGCAGCACCCCGGGACAGGGGGCCGGGGAGACCCAGTACTTC	CASSTPGQGAGETQYF